Shown below are 23 T cell receptor beta chains from a single sample sequenced in a study of blood T cell repertoires in COVID-19. Using immunoSEQ multiplex PCR, the repertoire was profiled, and TCRdb retains in-frame clones only, with some absent. In the table there are approximately 300,000 clones, under 90% of which are singletons. The material sequenced was PBMCs or T cells enriched from blood (not recorded which). All receptors derive from a man aged 60 to 69 who had recovered from COVID-19.

The chain is built from TRBV5-1 and TRBJ1-1; D might be TRBD1 (6 bases). The germline V gene encodes CDR1 SGHRS and CDR2 YFSETQ. V was pared by 2 bases and J by 5 bases, with 13 bases between. The CDR3 totals 14 residues. The CDR3 spells CASSLQGSGTEAFF. CDR3 nucleotide sequence: TGCGCCAGCAGCTTACAGGGTTCTGGGACTGAAGCTTTCTTT.

This chain connects TRBV27 to TRBJ2-3; TRBD2 aligns across 14 bases. In germline, CDR1 is MNHEY, CDR2 SMNVEV (reference sequence). Trimming took 2 bases from V and 8 from J; bases not matched to a gene: 9. There are 17 residues in the CDR3. CDR3 DNA sequence: TGTGCCAGCAGTTTACTACGACTAGCGGGAGGGCCCCGTACGCAGTATTTT. Translating it yields CASSLLRLAGGPRTQYF.

The gene calls are TRBV4-2 and TRBJ2-5, with a possible D match to TRBD2 (5 bases). V lost 5 bases and J 1 base, leaving 11 bases between the germline ends. Germline values: CDR1 LGHNA, CDR2 YNFKEQ. The CDR3 contains 14 residues. The CDR3 loop reads CASSDQRTQETQYF. In nucleotides, the CDR3 is TGTGCCAGCAGCGACCAGCGGACCCAAGAGACCCAGTACTTC.

The chain links TRBV28 to TRBJ1-2; D might be TRBD1 (5 bases). The CDR3 extends over 14 amino acids. V shed 6 bases and J shed 2 bases, with 13 bases lying between them. Germline V gives CDR1 MDHEN, CDR2 SYDVKM. The CDR3 nucleotides are TGTGCCAGCAGCCTTACGACAGTAAACTATGGCTACACCTTC. Protein sequence: CASSLTTVNYGYTF.

Note on this clone: This specimen includes other DNA sequences encoding the same CDR3. This chain connects TRBV9 to TRBJ2-1; 8 bases agree with TRBD2. This CDR3 contains 15 residues. CDR1 is SGDLS, CDR2 YYNGEE, per germline. J was trimmed by 7 bases and V by 0 bases; bases with no gene match: 6. The CDR3 spells CASSVGWTSLNEQFF. The CDR3 coding sequence is TGTGCCAGCAGCGTAGGCTGGACTAGCCTGAATGAGCAGTTCTTC.

V gene TRBV5-8 combines with J gene TRBJ2-5, with D possibly TRBD2 on 7 matching bases. Trimming left V 2 bases short and J 5 bases short, with 13 bases between. Germline loops: CDR1 SGHTS, CDR2 YDEGEE. The CDR3 runs to 14 residues. The CDR3 loop is CASSLGGETETQYF. In DNA, the CDR3 is TGTGCCAGCAGCTTAGGGGGGGAGACCGAGACCCAGTACTTC. Variable domain in full (rest from reference TRBV5-8 and TRBJ2-5): EAGVTQSPTHLIKTRGQQATLRCSPISGHTSVYWYQQALGLGLQFLLWYDEGEERNRGNFPPRFSGRQFPNYSSELNVNALELEDSALYLCASSLGGETETQYFGPGTRLLVL.

The rearrangement links TRBV5-1 to TRBJ2-2; 11 bases are shared with TRBD2. J gave up 2 bases and V 3 bases, and 3 bases lay outside the gene matches. This CDR3 has 16 amino acids. Germline assignment: CDR1 SGHRS and CDR2 YFSETQ. CDR3 bases: TGCGCCAGCAGCTCGACTAGCGGGACAAACACCGGGGAGCTGTTTTTT. As protein: CASSSTSGTNTGELFF.

The V and J genes are TRBV7-3 and TRBJ1-1; D may be TRBD1 (5 bases). V shed 2 bases and J shed 11 bases, with 12 bases lying between them. CDR3 length: 12 residues. Germline assignment: CDR1 SGHTA and CDR2 FQGTGA. The CDR3 reads CASSLQGVPAFF. The CDR3 region has the DNA TGTGCCAGCAGCTTACAAGGGGTCCCGGCTTTCTTT.

This chain joins TRBV28 and TRBJ2-7; TRBD2 is a possible D gene (5 bases). The CDR3 runs to 16 residues. Trimming took off 0 bases at V and 6 bases at J, with 18 bases between the two ends. Per the germline V gene, CDR1 is MDHEN and CDR2 is SYDVKM. Here the CDR3 DNA reads TGTGCCAGCAGTTTATGCAGAGGGTCTTTTTGCCTCGAGCAGTACTTC. This encodes CASSLCRGSFCLEQYF.

As to this clone: This same CDR3 is encoded by further DNA sequences in the sample. This rearrangement joins TRBV24-1 to TRBJ2-1, with D uncertain. CDR3 length: 13 residues. Trimming pared 5 bases from V and 0 bases from J, leaving 4 bases between. Germline lookup yields CDR1 KGHDR and CDR2 SFDVKD. CDR3 protein: CATSGSSYNEQFF. As DNA, the CDR3 is TGTGCCACCAGTGGTAGCTCCTACAATGAGCAGTTCTTC.

The J gene is TRBJ2-1, the V gene TRBV5-1, with D possibly being TRBD1 (6 bases). The CDR3 covers 15 residues. Trimming removed 4 bases from V and 5 bases from J, with 16 bases in between. From germline, CDR1 is SGHRS and CDR2 YFSETQ. CDR3 loop: CASSPGAGADNEQFF. CDR3 DNA: TGCGCCAGCAGCCCCGGGGCAGGGGCGGACAATGAGCAGTTCTTC.

The chain employs TRBV20-1 and TRBJ1-2; weak D call: TRBD1 (5 bases). The CDR3 sequence is 11 residues long. Germline V gene data show CDR1 as DFQATT and CDR2 as SNEGSKA (reference sequence). V lost 0 bases and J 8 bases, leaving 7 bases between the germline ends. The CDR3 region is CSARDRGGYTF. CDR3 in DNA: TGCAGTGCTAGAGATCGGGGGGGCTACACCTTC.

The V call is TRBV3-1 (or the pseudogene TRBV3-2), the J call TRBJ1-6, with a weak D call TRBD1 (6 bases). Per germline, CDR1 LGHDT and CDR2 YNNKEL (reference sequence). The CDR3 runs to 18 residues. V lost 0 bases, J lost 5 bases, and 17 bases lay in between. The CDR3 DNA follows: TGTGCCAGCAGCCAAGATCTAGGGGGGGCCCATAATAATTCACCCCTCCACTTT. Its protein product is CASSQDLGGAHNNSPLHF.

The chain recombines TRBV7-2 with TRBJ2-3; TRBD2 is a possible D gene (5 bases). From germline, CDR1 is SGHTA and CDR2 FQGNSA. The V end was cut by 0 bases, the J end by 6 bases, with 10 bases between. The CDR3 loop spans 14 amino acids. The CDR3 sequence: CASSLARGIDTQYF. The CDR3 nucleotides are TGTGCCAGCAGCTTAGCGAGAGGGATCGATACGCAGTATTTT.

The CDR3 protein is CASSLMGQANTEAFF. The DNA for the CDR3 is TGTGCCAGCAGCTTAATGGGTCAGGCGAACACTGAAGCTTTCTTT. The gene calls are TRBV7-9 and TRBJ1-1; D is ambiguous. Looked up from germline, CDR1 is SEHNR and CDR2 is FQNEAQ (reference sequence). V was clipped by 2 bases and J by 1 base, with 11 bases between them. CDR3 length: 15 residues.

The chain uses TRBV19 and TRBJ2-2, with 11 bases fitting TRBD1. CDR3 length: 14 residues. CDR1 and CDR2 from the germline V gene are LNHDA and SQIVND (reference sequence). J was trimmed by 9 bases and V by 6 bases; bases with no gene match: 6. The CDR3 nucleotides read TGTGCCAGTAGCCCGGGACAGGGGGTCCGGGAGCTGTTTTTT. This encodes CASSPGQGVRELFF.

The chain joins TRBV28 to TRBJ1-5, with 9 positions matching TRBD1. From germline, CDR1 is MDHEN and CDR2 SYDVKM. V shed 4 bases and J 2 bases; nucleotides not matched to a gene: 12. The length of the CDR3 is 18 residues. The chain's CDR3 is CASSSGRTGVKGNQPQHF. For the CDR3, the DNA is TGTGCCAGCAGTTCTGGCCGGACAGGGGTTAAGGGCAATCAGCCCCAGCATTTT.

The chain links TRBV25-1 to TRBJ1-4; the D gene is possibly TRBD1 (6 bases). The CDR3 sequence is 15 residues long. From germline, CDR1 is MGHDK and CDR2 SYGVNS. Trimming shortened V by 3 bases and J by 4 bases, and 12 bases separated the two germline ends. The chain's CDR3 is CASSDRTVDNEKLFF. CDR3 bases: TGTGCCAGCAGTGACCGGACAGTAGATAATGAAAAACTGTTTTTT.

This clone has only one observation. This rearrangement joins TRBV19 to TRBJ1-5, with unresolved D. The CDR3 length is 12 residues. CDR1 is LNHDA, CDR2 SQIVND, per germline (reference sequence). The V gene lost 7 bases and the J gene lost 9 bases, with 13 bases spanning the gap. The CDR3: CASTDSSMPQHF. CDR3 nucleotides: TGTGCCAGTACTGACTCCAGCATGCCCCAGCATTTT.

This rearrangement joins TRBV2 to TRBJ2-3; a possible D gene is TRBD2 (6 bases). Germline CDR1 SNHLY, CDR2 FYNNEI. V shed 7 bases and J shed 2 bases, with 19 bases lying between them. This CDR3 contains 16 residues. This CDR3 is CASKLLAVANTDTQYF. The DNA for the CDR3 is TGTGCCAGCAAGTTACTAGCAGTGGCCAACACAGATACGCAGTATTTT.

This chain joins TRBV20-1 and TRBJ1-3; D gene unclear. In germline, CDR1 is DFQATT, CDR2 SNEGSKA (reference sequence). Trimming cost V 3 bases and J 3 bases, with 9 bases left between them. The CDR3 totals 13 residues. DNA of the CDR3: TGCAGTGCTAGTTCGGGGAGTGGAAACACCATATATTTT. Protein product: CSASSGSGNTIYF.

The chain recombines TRBV28 with TRBJ2-1, with TRBD2 identical over 7 bases. The CDR3 loop spans 13 amino acids. Germline V gives CDR1 MDHEN, CDR2 SYDVKM. V lost 8 bases, J lost 6 bases, and 7 bases stayed unmatched. CDR3 amino acids: CASEQGGRNEQFF. DNA of the CDR3: TGTGCCAGCGAGCAGGGAGGGCGCAATGAGCAGTTCTTC.

The J gene is TRBJ2-7, the V gene TRBV6-5; 9 nucleotides align to TRBD2. Germline V gene sequence: CDR1 MNHEY, CDR2 SVGAGI. V dropped 2 bases and J dropped 2; count of bases not matched to a gene: 7. The length of the CDR3 is 16 residues. CDR3 protein: CASSYSGTSWAYEQYF. The CDR3 DNA sequence: TGTGCCAGCAGTTACAGCGGGACTAGCTGGGCCTACGAGCAGTACTTC.